The subject of this entry is one T cell receptor (beta chain). Its antigen is not known. Germline V gene lookup returns CDR1 LNHDA and CDR2 SQIVND (reference sequence). Trimming took 5 bases from V and 8 from J; bases not matched to a gene: 9. This CDR3 is 15 amino acids long. BIOMED2 TRB-A/B primer pools were used in multiplex TRB PCR. TCRdb redid the calling of the multiplex PCR reads with MiXCR, one entry per CDR3 protein. The table includes about 7,000 distinct CDR3 sequences, 20% to 25% detected once. Each TRB amplification used roughly 240-550 ng of genomic DNA from blood. The data stem from a study of T and B cells in COVID-19 patients. Study-wide background: Of more than 19 active-infection patients, more than 9 were critically ill with mechanical ventilation or extracorporeal membrane oxygenation. General study findings and limits: No sequencing was yet done of CD4+, regulatory or CD8+ subsets, or of SARS-CoV-2-responsive or tetramer+ sorted cells. The recovered cohort had roughly 2,400 exclusive TCR clusters, including 30 to 40 low generation probability clusters.

V and J are TRBV19 and TRBJ2-1; 10 nucleotides line up with TRBD2. The sequence derives from a human donor who had recovered from COVID-19. Sample: blood. The CDR3 nucleotides are TGTGCCAGTAGTGCCACAGTGAGCGGGGGGGATGAGCAGTTCTTC. This gives the protein CASSATVSGGDEQFF.